Given below is one TCR beta chain in context. This sample was included in a study of T-cell reconstitution after alpha-beta-depleted transplantation in children. The TCRbeta library incorporated unique molecular identifiers. One entry per CDR3 protein results from TCRdb running MiXCR on the PCR reads. This sample has 440,000 or so distinct CDR3 sequences; around two fifths occur once, and the top ten carry 27%. Between the trimmed V and J ends, which lost 4 bases and 6 bases, there was a span of 9 bases. The CDR3 is 13 residues long. CDR1 is MNHEY, CDR2 SMNVEV, per germline (reference sequence). The chain carries TRBV27 and TRBJ2-2; no clear D. This clonotype was sampled from a girl under 10 years old with aplastic anemia, due to receive a stem cell transplant. Sequences were derived from PBMCs, sampled before TCRalphabeta/CD19-depleted stem cell transplant. The CDR3 DNA reads as TGTGCCAGCAGTTCCGTCAACCCCGGGGAGCTGTTTTTT. Translating gives CASSSVNPGELFF.